Listed below are T cell receptor beta chains from one sample, sequenced in a study of T cells after yellow fever vaccination. TCRdb reprocessed the 5' RACE reads via MiXCR and lists one record per CDR3 protein. The data contain a few hundred thousand distinct CDR3 sequences, approximately 4% of them singletons. This specimen consisted of PBMCs, obtained 5 days after the yellow fever booster vaccination. The receptors were sampled from a man younger than 35 who received the YFV17D yellow fever vaccine. The CDR3 runs from the conserved cysteine through the conserved F or W. A D gene is named only where the DNA matches it firmly. Some rows mark clone size as missing; the rest say once, few, many or name a class of expanded clone.

DNA	CDR3	J	V	D	size
TGTGCCAGCAGAGCAGGAACAAATCAGCCCCAGCATTTT	CASRAGTNQPQHF	TRBJ1-5	TRBV2	-	-
TGTGCCAGCAGTTACGGGGGGTTCTACGAGCAGTACTTC	CASSYGGFYEQYF	TRBJ2-7	TRBV6-2/TRBV6-3	-	-
TGCGCCAGCAGCTATGCCAGGGGGACCTCTGGAAACACCATATATTTT	CASSYARGTSGNTIYF	TRBJ1-3	TRBV5-1	TRBD1	-
TGCAGCGTTGCACAGCCGACCGGGGAGCTGTTTTTT	CSVAQPTGELFF	TRBJ2-2	TRBV29-1	-	few
TGTGCCAGCTCACCAAAAGGACAGGGGTCTCCCTACAATGAGCAGTTCTTC	CASSPKGQGSPYNEQFF	TRBJ2-1	TRBV18	TRBD1	-
TGTGCCAGCAGTTTACCGACCACGGAGCAGTTCTTC	CASSLPTTEQFF	TRBJ2-1	TRBV28	-	-
TGTGCCAGCAGACGGACAGGGGCGACCACTGAAGCTTTCTTT	CASRRTGATTEAFF	TRBJ1-1	TRBV6-5	TRBD1	few
TGCGCCAGCAGCTTGGACGTTCTGGGGAGAAATTCACCCCTCCACTTT	CASSLDVLGRNSPLHF	TRBJ1-6	TRBV5-1	-	many
TGTGCCAGCAGCTCTTCGGGCAGTTGGGAGCAGTACTTC	CASSSSGSWEQYF	TRBJ2-7	TRBV5-5	-	-
TGTGCCAGCAGCTTGGCCGGTGGTGAAAACATTCAGTACTTC	CASSLAGGENIQYF	TRBJ2-4	TRBV5-4	-	many
TGTGCCACCAGCAGAGATCCGACCGGAGTTCTTTCACCCCTCCACTTT	CATSRDPTGVLSPLHF	TRBJ1-6	TRBV15	-	few
TGTGCCAGCAGCTTTCAGGGCCCTAATGAAAAACTGTTTTTT	CASSFQGPNEKLFF	TRBJ1-4	TRBV5-4	-	-
TGTGCCATCAGTGAGTTGTCCACAGATACGCAGTATTTT	CAISELSTDTQYF	TRBJ2-3	TRBV10-3	-	few
TGCAGCGTTGAAGAGACTGGGACTCTTGGCTACACCTTC	CSVEETGTLGYTF	TRBJ1-2	TRBV29-1	-	-
TGTGCCAGCAGTTTCCTCCGCAGCCAAGAGACCCAGTACTTC	CASSFLRSQETQYF	TRBJ2-5	TRBV12-3/TRBV12-4	-	few
TGCAGCGCCGGCGGCGGGACAGGGGGGGCCCGAGAGACCCAGTACTTC	CSAGGGTGGARETQYF	TRBJ2-5	TRBV29-1	TRBD1	few
TGTGCCAGTAGTATAGAGTCGGGACGGCTCAATGAGCAGTTCTTC	CASSIESGRLNEQFF	TRBJ2-1	TRBV19	-	-
TGTGCCAGCAGCCCGACAGGCGTGGGACGAGGCACCGGGGAGCTGTTTTTT	CASSPTGVGRGTGELFF	TRBJ2-2	TRBV12-3/TRBV12-4	-	-
TGTGCCAGCAGCTTAGGTTGGGGACAGGGGAAAGAGACCCAGTACTTC	CASSLGWGQGKETQYF	TRBJ2-5	TRBV7-2	TRBD1	many
TGTGCCAGCACCAAGGGGGCGGGTTTAGGCTACACCTTC	CASTKGAGLGYTF	TRBJ1-2	TRBV9	TRBD1	-
TGTGCCAGCGGAGGACAGAGGGGTTCCGGGGAGCTGTTTTTT	CASGGQRGSGELFF	TRBJ2-2	TRBV7-8	-	few
TGTGCCAGCAGCCCATCGGCAAGTGATGAGCAGTTCTTC	CASSPSASDEQFF	TRBJ2-1	TRBV5-4	-	few
TGTGCCAGCAGCTCCGCGGGGGGGGAGAGCTCCTACAATGAGCAGTTCTTC	CASSSAGGESSYNEQFF	TRBJ2-1	TRBV11-2	TRBD2	-
TGTGCCAGCAGCCCCACGGGACAGGGGATGAACACTGAAGCTTTCTTT	CASSPTGQGMNTEAFF	TRBJ1-1	TRBV7-9	TRBD1	few
TGCGCCAGCAGCTTGGGGGTGGGGCGGGGCACTGAAGCTTTCTTT	CASSLGVGRGTEAFF	TRBJ1-1	TRBV5-1	-	few
TGCAGTGCCCTAGACAGGGAGGGGGCTAACTATGGCTACACCTTC	CSALDREGANYGYTF	TRBJ1-2	TRBV20-1	TRBD1	-
TGTGCCAGCAGTGAAAACCCGACCACGACAGGGACCCACGAGCAGTACTTC	CASSENPTTTGTHEQYF	TRBJ2-7	TRBV25-1	TRBD1	-
TGTGCCAGCAGCTCCCGGGGGCACCACGAGCAGTACTTC	CASSSRGHHEQYF	TRBJ2-7	TRBV11-2	-	-
TGTGCCAGCAGCCTGGGACTAGGTGGCGATGAGCAGTTCTTC	CASSLGLGGDEQFF	TRBJ2-1	TRBV7-8	TRBD2	many
TGTGCCAGCAGCGTAGGGGGGGCCGGAGAGACCCAGTACTTC	CASSVGGAGETQYF	TRBJ2-5	TRBV9	-	many
TGCGCCAGCAGCTTGATATCCGGAGGAGATGAAAAACTGTTTTTT	CASSLISGGDEKLFF	TRBJ1-4	TRBV5-1	-	few
TGTGCCAGCAGCTTAGCGCAGGGGGCGACCCCAGATACGCAGTATTTT	CASSLAQGATPDTQYF	TRBJ2-3	TRBV7-2	TRBD1	-
TGTGCCAGCAGTTTAGGGCGGCGAGGGGACAATCAGCCCCAGCATTTT	CASSLGRRGDNQPQHF	TRBJ1-5	TRBV12-3/TRBV12-4	-	-
TGTGCCAGCAGCTTAATTATGGGCGGGGAGCTGTTTTTT	CASSLIMGGELFF	TRBJ2-2	TRBV7-3	-	-
TGCGCCAGCAGCTTGGACAGTCATGGCTACACCTTC	CASSLDSHGYTF	TRBJ1-2	TRBV5-1	-	-
TGTGCCAGCAGCTTATATGGGAGGGAGACCCAGTACTTC	CASSLYGRETQYF	TRBJ2-5	TRBV7-2	-	few
TGTGCCAGCAGCCCCCGGACAGAAGAAGAGACCCAGTACTTC	CASSPRTEEETQYF	TRBJ2-5	TRBV7-9	-	few
TGCGCCAGCAGCTTCCCGGGACAGGGGAGGGAGACCCAGTACTTC	CASSFPGQGRETQYF	TRBJ2-5	TRBV5-1	TRBD1	many
TGTGCCAGCAGCCAGGGACTGGGGAGCTCCTACAATGAGCAGTTCTTC	CASSQGLGSSYNEQFF	TRBJ2-1	TRBV7-2	-	-
TGCGCCAGCAGCTTGGCCGGGAACAGGTTCTCTGGAAACACCATATATTTT	CASSLAGNRFSGNTIYF	TRBJ1-3	TRBV5-1	-	-
TGTGCCAGCAGCTTCGGGACTAGCGGGGGCACCCCAGATACGCAGTATTTT	CASSFGTSGGTPDTQYF	TRBJ2-3	TRBV7-2	TRBD2	many
TGTGCCAGCAGCGGTCCCGCAAGCGGGGGGGCCGAGCAGTACTTC	CASSGPASGGAEQYF	TRBJ2-7	TRBV14	TRBD2	many
TGTGCCAGCAGCTTACAGGGGAGCACAGATACGCAGTATTTT	CASSLQGSTDTQYF	TRBJ2-3	TRBV5-4	TRBD1	many
TGTGCAAGTCGCACGGGGGGGTTCACAGATACGCAGTATTTT	CASRTGGFTDTQYF	TRBJ2-3	TRBV12-2	-	many
TGTGCCAGCAGGCCGACAGGGTGGGGCACTGAAGCTTTCTTT	CASRPTGWGTEAFF	TRBJ1-1	TRBV27	TRBD1	few
TGTGCCAGCAGTCGACTAGCGGGGCCCACAGATACGCAGTATTTT	CASSRLAGPTDTQYF	TRBJ2-3	TRBV2	TRBD2	many